Listed here are 8 T cell receptor beta chains from one sample, sequenced in a study of human T cells and chemical hapten exposure. TCRdb re-called the RACE reads with MiXCR, one entry per CDR3 protein. This table holds some 180,000 distinct CDR3 sequences, about a fifth found once. Described time point: patch test 1, 2 weeks after DPC sensitization. Treatment denoted: therapeutic diphenylcyclopropenone sensitization with weekly scalp DPC. The sequenced sample was whole blood, obtained in connection with sensitization to the hapten diphenylcyclopropenone (DPC). These receptors were obtained from a woman aged 45-60 years with alopecia areata. Some clones in this sample may be carry-over from other donors' samples.

In nucleotides, the CDR3 is TGCAGTGCTAGAGAGAGGGGGACACTGAACACTGAAGCTTTCTTT. Translating gives CSARERGTLNTEAFF. The chain combines TRBV20-1 with TRBJ1-1; tentatively, D is TRBD1 (6 bases). The CDR3 sequence is 15 residues long. Trimming left V 0 bases short and J 0 bases short, with 11 bases between. Germline V gene lookup returns CDR1 DFQATT and CDR2 SNEGSKA (reference sequence).

This clonotype came up once. The chain employs TRBV5-6 and TRBJ1-5; D unresolved. Germline values: CDR1 SGHDT, CDR2 YYEEEE. This CDR3 comprises 15 residues. The germline V and J ends were trimmed by 0 bases and 0 bases, with 7 bases remaining between them. CDR3 residues: CASSLGPDSNQPQHF. CDR3 DNA: TGTGCCAGCAGCTTGGGGCCGGATAGCAATCAGCCCCAGCATTTT.

This clonotype was found a few times. The chain recombines TRBV6-5 with TRBJ2-7; 9 bases map to TRBD1. The V gene end was trimmed by 2 bases and the J gene end by 4 bases; junction bases not matched to a gene: 9. The V gene's germline CDR1 is MNHEY and CDR2 SVGAGI. CDR3 length: 16 residues. CDR3 DNA: TGTGCCAGCAGTTACACACCACAGGGGGCGGAGTACGAGCAGTACTTC. Protein product: CASSYTPQGAEYEQYF.

This clonotype has only a few counts. The V gene is TRBV27, the J gene TRBJ2-2, with 12 bases aligning to TRBD2. The germline gives CDR1 MNHEY, CDR2 SMNVEV (reference sequence). This CDR3 has 17 residues. Trimming took 7 bases from V and 5 from J; bases not matched to a gene: 11. The DNA for the CDR3 is TGTGCCAGCATCAAAGGGGGACTAGCGGGCCGTACCGGGGAGCTGTTTTTT. Residues: CASIKGGLAGRTGELFF.

The V gene is TRBV7-3, the J gene TRBJ2-3; D is ambiguous. This CDR3 is built from 11 residues. Germline lookup yields CDR1 SGHTA and CDR2 FQGTGA. Trimming stripped 11 bases from V and 6 bases from J, with 12 bases between. DNA of the CDR3: TGTGCCGCGATCGCCCGTGATACGCAGTATTTT. As protein: CAAIARDTQYF.

On this clonotype itself: One end of the junction does not line up with germline, which may come from a read error. This sequence joins TRBV29-1 and TRBJ2-1; the D gene is possibly TRBD2 (7 bases). Germline values: CDR1 SQVTM, CDR2 ANQGSEA. The CDR3 runs 14 residues. In DNA form, the CDR3 reads TGCAGCGTTGAGGGGGGGGCTAGCTACAATGAGCTGTTCTTC. Protein: CSVEGGASYNELFF.

This clonotype was found a few times. V gene TRBV18 combines with J gene TRBJ1-5; no clear D gene. With 5 bases removed from V and 1 base from J, the gap between germline ends came to 9 bases. The CDR3 is made up of 14 amino acids. CDR1 is KGHSH, CDR2 LQKENI, per germline. In DNA, the CDR3 is TGTGCCAGCTCAGCTTTTCGGAGCAATCAGCCCCAGCATTTT. Encoded protein: CASSAFRSNQPQHF.

The genes are TRBV5-1 and TRBJ2-2, with D uncertain. CDR3 length equals 14 residues. V was trimmed by 0 bases and J by 1 base, leaving 4 bases between them. From germline, CDR1 is SGHRS and CDR2 YFSETQ. DNA for the CDR3: TGCGCCAGCAGCTTGGAGGTGAACACCGGGGAGCTGTTTTTT. Amino acid sequence: CASSLEVNTGELFF.